This T cell receptor beta chain was recorded in a study of PD-1 blockade in classical Hodgkin lymphoma (TCRdb year 2020). Regarding the study in general: The study used TCR beta sequencing and CyTOF to define a peripheral blood immune signature of response to PD-1 blockade in classical Hodgkin lymphoma. What the research found in general, with its limitations: Newly diagnosed patients were reported to have lower baseline TCR diversity than healthy donors, and relapsed/refractory patients were reported to have lower baseline TCR diversity still. The study covered only a single clinical trial cohort, and the causes of the repertoire differences, possibly disease activity or prior therapy, were still not defined.

The Qiagen DNeasy kit was used to extract genomic DNA from unsorted PBMCs and from the negatively selected CD4+ and CD8+ fractions. TCR beta CDR3 regions were subjected to amplification by immunoSEQ multiplex PCR with primers that anneal to V and J segments. Amplification bias was minimized using a synthetic immune receptor repertoire, and residual bias was removed computationally after sequencing. As for how the authors treated the data: Custom Python scripts were used to quantify repertoire diversity as the Shannon entropy index. Unsorted, CD4+ and CD8+ repertoires were examined separately, except in combined analyses, for which CD4+ and CD8+ sequences were merged in silico. Imported from immuneACCESS, the table was reduced by TCRdb to in-frame sequences with V and J called. These copies leave out some clones; in studies compared against another copy, an unresolved V gene accounts for under half, and the cause of the remainder is not known. V and J calls and clone size are given by that table; D and trimming were obtained from the DNA. A total of about 35,000 clones appear in this sample, around nine tenths of them only once. The biggest ten clones account for more than 0.2% of the sample.

To note about this clone: No cognate antigen has been identified for it. No clone much larger than this one lies a single base away; base qualities are absent.

The V and J ends are trimmed by 5 bases and 5 bases, leaving 15 bases between them. The germline V gene gives CDR1 as MNHEY and CDR2 as SVGAGI. The CDR3 goes from the cysteine to the phenylalanine over 14 residues. Left in the record is the CDR3 DNA by itself, 42 bases read in frame from the first base. Sample time point, as interpreted from the label and publication: newly diagnosed, previously untreated cHL patient sample. Magnetic negative selection with a Miltenyi CD4+ T cell isolation kit was used to purify CD4+ T cells from thawed PBMCs. To serve as a comparison group for the relapsed/refractory trial patients, PBMCs were sequenced from patients with newly diagnosed, previously untreated classical Hodgkin lymphoma. Peripheral blood was collected in 8 mL Vacutainer Cell Preparation Tubes, from which PBMCs were isolated by centrifugation and then cryopreserved. Purified CD4+ and CD8+ fractions were prepared only for cases with an additional available PBMC sample. Magnetically labelled cells were depleted on LS columns in a quadroMACS separator, and the flow-through was collected as the purified fraction.

The rearrangement joined TRBV6-5 to TRBJ1-2, with no reliable assignment of the D segment. The clonotype originates from a human donor with classical Hodgkin lymphoma. The specimen was CD4+ T cells from blood. The nucleotide sequence is TGTGCCAGCAGTCAAGACCGAAGAGGATATGGCTACACCTTC. This codes for CASSQDRRGYGYTF.